The next 24 T cell receptor beta chains were all read from a single sample in a study of blood T cell repertoires in COVID-19. Generated by immunoSEQ multiplex PCR, the TCRdb table keeps only in-frame clones and is missing some. Of approximately 250,000 clones in the sample, over 70% are singletons; the top ten hold less than 10%. The sample taken for sequencing was peripheral blood. These TCRs come from a human donor in a cohort sampled during active COVID-19.

The rearrangement uses TRBV6-2 or TRBV6-3 and TRBJ2-7; TRBD2 is a possible D gene (6 bases). Germline V lookup: CDR1 MNHEY, CDR2 SVGEGT. V gave up 8 bases and J gave up 3 bases, with 17 bases separating them. The CDR3 spans 14 residues. This CDR3 is CASGRGGSLYEQYF. The CDR3 nucleotides read TGTGCCAGCGGCCGTGGGGGGAGTCTCTACGAGCAGTACTTC.

V usage is TRBV4-2 and J usage is TRBJ1-5, with D hard to call. Trimming stripped 1 base from V and 4 bases from J, with 8 bases between. Germline V gives CDR1 LGHNA, CDR2 YNFKEQ. The CDR3 has 14 amino acids. This CDR3 reads CASSQGAPNQPQHF. CDR3 in DNA: TGTGCCAGCAGCCAAGGGGCCCCAAATCAGCCCCAGCATTTT.

This chain connects TRBV18 to TRBJ1-4; no reliable D call. Trimming left V 1 base short and J 2 bases short, with 11 bases between. The CDR3 consists of 16 residues. CDR1 is KGHSH and CDR2 is LQKENI in the germline V gene. The CDR3 sequence: CASSPLAQTTNEKLFF. As DNA, the CDR3 is TGTGCCAGCTCACCACTTGCGCAGACTACTAATGAAAAACTGTTTTTT.

The rearrangement joins TRBV19 to TRBJ1-2, with D tentatively TRBD1 (5 bases). Germline V gene data show CDR1 as LNHDA and CDR2 as SQIVND (reference sequence). The CDR3 is 15 amino acids. Trimming removed 5 bases at V and 4 bases at J, with 17 bases between. The CDR3 DNA reads TGTGCCAGTAGTTCATCGGGGGGTGACTCCTATGGCTACACCTTC. This sequence encodes CASSSSGGDSYGYTF.

This sequence joins TRBV6-6 and TRBJ2-2, with 9 bases identical to TRBD1. V gave up 6 bases and J gave up 1 base; unmatched junction bases: 6. Germline V gives CDR1 MNHNY, CDR2 SVGAGI (reference sequence). The CDR3 totals 16 residues. CDR3 DNA: TGTGCCAGCAGACGAGGACAGGGGCAGAACACCGGGGAGCTGTTTTTT. This codes for CASRRGQGQNTGELFF.

V is TRBV11-2 and J is TRBJ2-1; possibly TRBD2 for D (5 bases). The CDR3 has 16 amino acids. CDR1 and CDR2 (germline): SGHAT, FQNNGV. Trimming shortened V by 7 bases and J by 4 bases, and 20 bases separated the two germline ends. In nucleotides, the CDR3 is TGTGCCAGCAACCCCCTAGCCCGGCTTCTTTACAATGAGCAGTTCTTC. The encoded protein is CASNPLARLLYNEQFF.

This clone was seen just once. The chain couples TRBV9 to TRBJ2-7; a weak D match, TRBD2 (6 bases). CDR1 and CDR2 (germline): SGDLS, YYNGEE. The ends were cut back, 0 bases at V and 3 bases at J, with 13 bases in the middle. CDR3 length: 15 amino acids. DNA for the CDR3: TGTGCCAGCAGCGTAGGTAGTCTAGCGAGCTACGAGCAGTACTTC. Translation gives CASSVGSLASYEQYF.

This clone has just a few counts. The chain couples TRBV9 to TRBJ1-4; no reliable D call. V was clipped by 3 bases and J by 1 base, with 7 bases between them. The CDR3 consists of 14 residues. Germline loops: CDR1 SGDLS, CDR2 YYNGEE. CDR3 in DNA: TGTGCCAGCAGCGCCGGTGGAACTAATGAAAAACTGTTTTTT. Translated, it gives CASSAGGTNEKLFF.

The chain uses TRBV3-1 (or the pseudogene TRBV3-2) and TRBJ1-2, with 7 bases fitting TRBD1. The J segment lost 7 bases and the V segment lost 2 bases, leaving 7 bases of the junction unmatched. The CDR3 is 14 residues long. CDR1 and CDR2 (germline): LGHDT, YNNKEL (reference sequence). CDR3 amino acids: CASSQSTGRTGYTF. The DNA of the CDR3 is TGTGCCAGCAGCCAATCGACAGGGAGAACTGGCTACACCTTC.

This clone was seen ten or more times. The chain links TRBV19 to TRBJ1-2, with a possible D match to TRBD1 (5 bases). This CDR3 spans 12 amino acids. V dropped 10 bases and J dropped 5 bases, with 14 bases sitting between them. CDR1 and CDR2 (germline): LNHDA, SQIVND (reference sequence). The CDR3 DNA reads TGTGCCATCTCGACAGCACCTTATGGCTACACCTTC. Protein: CAISTAPYGYTF.

The chain recombines TRBV4-2 with TRBJ1-2; D possibly corresponds to TRBD1 (5 bases). The CDR3 sequence is 14 residues long. CDR1 is LGHNA, CDR2 YNFKEQ, per germline. With 0 bases removed from V and 4 bases from J, the gap between germline ends came to 9 bases. The CDR3 spells CASSQERQTYGYTF. CDR3 bases: TGTGCCAGCAGCCAAGAGAGACAGACCTATGGCTACACCTTC.

The chain is built from TRBV11-2 and TRBJ2-1, with D possibly being TRBD1 (6 bases). Germline loops: CDR1 SGHAT, CDR2 FQNNGV. With 1 base removed from V and 4 bases from J, the gap between germline ends came to 8 bases. The CDR3 extends over 14 amino acids. CDR3 sequence (DNA): TGTGCCAGCAGCTTAGTGGACAGTTACAATGAGCAGTTCTTC. Its translation is CASSLVDSYNEQFF.

This chain joins TRBV5-4 and TRBJ2-6; D remains unclear. Germline CDR1 SGHNT, CDR2 YYREEE (reference sequence). CDR3 length: 15 amino acids. V lost 3 bases, J lost 3 bases, and 10 bases lay in between. The CDR3 protein is CASSSPGYGANVLTF. CDR3 coding DNA: TGTGCCAGCAGCTCCCCCGGGTATGGGGCCAACGTCCTGACTTTC.

The chain links TRBV27 to TRBJ2-1; 9 bases fit TRBD2. CDR3 length equals 16 residues. Germline V lookup: CDR1 MNHEY, CDR2 SMNVEV (reference sequence). The V segment lost 6 bases and the J segment 5 bases; nucleotides outside the gene matches: 11. CDR3 nucleotide sequence: TGTGCCAGCAGATATTGGGGCGGGAGGGAACACAATGAGCAGTTCTTC. Its translation is CASRYWGGREHNEQFF.

CDR3: CASSPRYSGANVLTF. The CDR3 DNA sequence: TGTGCCAGTAGTCCCCGGTACTCTGGGGCCAACGTCCTGACTTTC. This chain uses TRBV19 with TRBJ2-6; no clear D. CDR1 LNHDA and CDR2 SQIVND come from the germline V gene (reference sequence). The CDR3 has 15 residues. The V gene lost 5 bases and the J gene lost 0 bases, with 8 bases spanning the gap.

This chain connects TRBV28 to TRBJ1-1; 9 bases align to TRBD1. The CDR3 runs 19 residues. Unmatched junction bases numbered 19, after V lost 3 bases and J lost 5 bases. CDR1 MDHEN and CDR2 SYDVKM come from the germline V gene. The CDR3 DNA reads TGTGCCAGCAGTTTCACCTACCTCCCAAACAGGGGGCGGGGGACTGAAGCTTTCTTT. Its translation is CASSFTYLPNRGRGTEAFF.

The gene calls are TRBV28 and TRBJ1-2; D is ambiguous. Germline lookup yields CDR1 MDHEN and CDR2 SYDVKM. The CDR3 spans 11 residues. Trimming removed 9 bases at V and 3 bases at J, with 8 bases between. CDR3 in amino acids: CASLAHYGYTF. The CDR3 DNA reads as TGTGCCAGTTTAGCCCACTATGGCTACACCTTC.

This clone was detected only a few times. The chain employs TRBV7-8 and TRBJ1-2; 8 bases line up with TRBD1. The ends lost 3 bases at V and 4 bases at J; junction bases unmatched: 7. Germline lookup yields CDR1 SGHVS and CDR2 FQNEAQ. The CDR3 runs 15 residues. CDR3 in amino acids: CASSFRTGMSYGYTF. In nucleotides, the CDR3 is TGTGCCAGCAGCTTCCGGACAGGGATGAGCTATGGCTACACCTTC.

The chain recombines TRBV7-2 with TRBJ1-1; TRBD1 aligns across 7 bases. Per the germline V gene, CDR1 is SGHTA and CDR2 is FQGNSA. CDR3 length: 14 residues. The V segment lost 0 bases and the J segment 5 bases; nucleotides outside the gene matches: 3. The CDR3 reads CASSLATGRTEAFF. In DNA, the CDR3 is TGTGCCAGCAGCTTAGCGACAGGGCGTACTGAAGCTTTCTTT.

The gene calls are TRBV18 and TRBJ2-1, with 8 bases identical to TRBD2. CDR3 length: 17 residues. V trimming: 5 bases; J trimming: 4 bases; junction bases outside the gene matches: 13. Germline values: CDR1 KGHSH, CDR2 LQKENI. In DNA form, the CDR3 reads TGTGCCAGCTCATCCCTTGAGCTAGCGGGCCTATACAATGAGCAGTTCTTC. This gives the protein CASSSLELAGLYNEQFF. Full variable domain (missing parts from reference TRBV18 and TRBJ2-1): NAGVMQNPRHLVRRRGQEARLRCSPMKGHSHVYWYRQLPEEGLKFMVYLQKENIIDESGMPKERFSAEFPKEGPSILRIQQVVRGDSAAYFCASSSLELAGLYNEQFFGPGTRLTVL.

On this clone: The sample carries other DNA sequences with the same CDR3. The chain is built from TRBV5-1 and TRBJ2-1; 8 bases fit TRBD1. Germline V CDR1 and CDR2: SGHRS, YFSETQ. The junction had 3 bases not matched to a gene; V was cut back by 4 bases and J by 0 bases. This CDR3 has 15 residues. The CDR3 sequence is CASSRDRSSYNEQFF. The CDR3 nucleotides read TGCGCCAGCAGCCGGGACAGGAGCTCCTACAATGAGCAGTTCTTC.

The V and J genes are TRBV2 and TRBJ2-3; 7 positions agree with TRBD2. Looked up from germline, CDR1 is SNHLY and CDR2 is FYNNEI. CDR3 length: 14 amino acids. The trim removed 6 bases at V and 2 bases at J, leaving 5 bases unmatched. The CDR3 here is CASRRRGITDTQYF. CDR3 DNA: TGTGCCAGCAGGAGGCGGGGGATCACAGATACGCAGTATTTT.

This chain uses TRBV7-9 with TRBJ1-1; TRBD1 is a possible D gene (5 bases). The CDR3 sequence is 15 residues long. V lost 5 bases, J lost 1 base, and 14 bases lay in between. Germline assignment: CDR1 SEHNR and CDR2 FQNEAQ (reference sequence). CDR3 loop: CASSPRGVTNTEAFF. For the CDR3, the DNA is TGTGCCAGCAGCCCCCGGGGGGTGACGAACACTGAAGCTTTCTTT.

This rearrangement joins TRBV19 to TRBJ2-1; the D gene is possibly TRBD2 (6 bases). The CDR3 length is 15 residues. Germline V gives CDR1 LNHDA, CDR2 SQIVND (reference sequence). V lost 4 bases, J lost 3 bases, and 13 bases lay in between. The CDR3, as DNA: TGTGCCAGTAGTAGGACTACCGGGTACTACAATGAGCAGTTCTTC. Translated: CASSRTTGYYNEQFF.